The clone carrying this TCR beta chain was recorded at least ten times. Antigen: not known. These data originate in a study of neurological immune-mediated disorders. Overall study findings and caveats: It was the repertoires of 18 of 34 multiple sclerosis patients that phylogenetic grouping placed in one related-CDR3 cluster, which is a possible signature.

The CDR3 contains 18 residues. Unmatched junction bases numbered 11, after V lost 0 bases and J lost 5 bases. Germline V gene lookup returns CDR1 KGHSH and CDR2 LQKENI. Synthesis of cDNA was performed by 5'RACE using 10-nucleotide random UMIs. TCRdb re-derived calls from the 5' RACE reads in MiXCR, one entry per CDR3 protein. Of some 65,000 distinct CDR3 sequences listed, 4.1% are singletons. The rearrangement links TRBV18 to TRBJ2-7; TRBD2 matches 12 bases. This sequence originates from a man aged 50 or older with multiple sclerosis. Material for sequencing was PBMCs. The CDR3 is CASSPPLTSGGPLDEQYF. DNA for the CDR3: TGTGCCAGCTCACCACCGCTGACTAGCGGGGGCCCGCTTGACGAGCAGTACTTC. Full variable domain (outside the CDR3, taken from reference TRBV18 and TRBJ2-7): NAGVMQNPRHLVRRRGQEARLRCSPMKGHSHVYWYRQLPEEGLKFMVYLQKENIIDESGMPKERFSAEFPKEGPSILRIQQVVRGDSAAYFCASSPPLTSGGPLDEQYFGPGTRLTVT.